This TCR beta chain was documented in a study of CD8 T cells in Susac syndrome. RNA, at roughly 0.45 to 1 ug, was reverse transcribed with random hexamers. A single record per CDR3 protein comes from TCRdb applying MiXCR to the immunoSEQ multiplex PCR reads. This table has under 95,000 distinct CDR3 sequences, roughly 94% appearing once. Trimming took 5 bases from V and 3 from J, leaving 11 bases between them. The CDR3 is made up of 13 amino acids. The clonotype originates from a human donor with Susac syndrome. Sequencing was carried out using CD4+ T cells from PBMCs. The V call is TRBV12-3 or TRBV12-4, the J call TRBJ2-7; tentative D call: TRBD2 (5 bases). The CDR3 DNA reads as TGTGCCAGCAGTGTAGGACGGGACTACGAGCAGTACTTC. Translating it yields CASSVGRDYEQYF.